The 18 T cell receptor beta chains below were found in one sample sequenced in a study of T cell responses to AZD1222 COVID-19 vaccine. The assay was immunoSEQ multiplex PCR, and TCRdb's table has in-frame clones only and misses some. The sample holds some 110,000 clones, 80% to 90% seen once. Sequences were derived from peripheral blood, sampled on day 0 of AZD1222 vaccination. The receptors originated from an adult in good health.

The J gene is TRBJ2-3, the V gene TRBV1. TRBV1 is marked as a pseudogene. The CDR3 is 15 amino acids. The CDR3 DNA is TGCACCAGCAGCCATCCCCCACCTAGCACAGATACGCAGTATTTT. This encodes CTSSHPPPSTDTQYF.

The chain is built from TRBV3-1 (or the pseudogene TRBV3-2) and TRBJ2-3, with a weak D call TRBD2 (7 bases). The CDR3 runs to 14 residues. Deletions cut 4 bases from V and 4 bases from J, with 12 bases between. From germline, CDR1 is LGHDT and CDR2 YNNKEL (reference sequence). CDR3 amino acids: CASSLGGGPDTQYF. Here the CDR3 DNA reads TGTGCCAGCAGCCTGGGCGGGGGCCCAGATACGCAGTATTTT.

The chain links TRBV13 to TRBJ1-2; D not certain. The CDR3 is made up of 12 amino acids. Germline loops: CDR1 PRHDT, CDR2 FYEKMQ (reference sequence). The CDR3 bases are TGTGCGCTCGGCAGCCGGAGCTATGGCTACACCTTC. This codes for CALGSRSYGYTF. The full variable domain, completed using reference TRBV13 and TRBJ1-2, is AAGVIQSPRHLIKEKRETATLKCYPIPRHDTVYWYQQGPGQDPQFLISFYEKMQSDKGSIPDRFSAQQFSDYHSELNMSSLELGDSALYFCALGSRSYGYTFGSGTRLTVV.

The chain recombines TRBV7-9 with TRBJ2-2, with no clear D. The CDR3 is 14 residues long. Per germline, CDR1 SEHNR and CDR2 FQNEAQ (reference sequence). V lost 3 bases and J 3 bases, leaving 8 bases between the germline ends. This chain's CDR3 is CASSFVRYTGELFF. The CDR3 DNA reads as TGTGCCAGCAGCTTCGTAAGATACACCGGGGAGCTGTTTTTT.

The genes are TRBV11-1 and TRBJ2-5, with TRBD1 matching 7 bases. J gave up 1 base and V 5 bases, and 10 bases lay outside the gene matches. The CDR3 covers 16 residues. CDR1 and CDR2 from the germline V gene are SGHAT and FQDESV (reference sequence). CDR3 amino acids: CASSLGKRGRQETQYF. The CDR3, as DNA: TGTGCCAGCAGCCTCGGGAAGAGGGGGCGCCAAGAGACCCAGTACTTC.

This clone was detected only a few times. This CDR3 is CASSPSGPYYEQYF. CDR3 DNA: TGTGCCAGCAGCCCCAGCGGGCCATACTACGAGCAGTACTTC. The genes are TRBV11-2 and TRBJ2-7, with D possibly TRBD2 on 6 matching bases. Trimming took 5 bases from V and 3 from J, leaving 14 bases between them. This CDR3 comprises 14 residues. Looked up from germline, CDR1 is SGHAT and CDR2 is FQNNGV.

The rearrangement uses TRBV19 and TRBJ2-1; perhaps TRBD2 as D (6 bases). CDR3 length: 14 residues. Per the germline V gene, CDR1 is LNHDA and CDR2 is SQIVND (reference sequence). Trimming left V 7 bases short and J 8 bases short, with 18 bases between. CDR3 sequence reads: CASTRRGGSDEQFF. CDR3 DNA: TGTGCCAGTACCCGGAGGGGCGGTAGCGATGAGCAGTTCTTC.

The genes are TRBV11-2 and TRBJ2-7; a weak D match, TRBD1 (6 bases). The CDR3 extends over 13 amino acids. Trimming took 5 bases from V and 7 from J, leaving 15 bases between them. CDR1 and CDR2 (germline): SGHAT, FQNNGV. The CDR3, as DNA: TGTGCCAGCAGCCCCCGACAGGTTCAAGAGCAGTACTTC. Protein: CASSPRQVQEQYF.

Worth noting for this clone: Distinct nucleotide sequences in the sample also encode this CDR3. This chain links TRBV12-3 or TRBV12-4 with TRBJ2-5; D possibly matches TRBD1 or TRBD2 (5 bases each). V was clipped by 0 bases and J by 5 bases, with 7 bases between them. The CDR3 extends over 13 amino acids. The CDR3 nucleotides read TGTGCCAGCAGTTTAGCGGGGACGGAGACCCAGTACTTC. It encodes CASSLAGTETQYF.

The rearrangement joins TRBV5-6 to TRBJ2-3; D assignment may be TRBD1 or TRBD2 (6 bases each). Trimming pared 0 bases from V and 0 bases from J, leaving 8 bases between. Germline CDR1 and CDR2: SGHDT and YYEEEE. This CDR3 is built from 15 residues. The CDR3 DNA reads as TGTGCCAGCAGCTTGGTCGGGGGCAGCACAGATACGCAGTATTTT. This encodes CASSLVGGSTDTQYF. The complete variable domain, with remaining parts taken from reference TRBV5-6 and TRBJ2-3, reads DAGVTQSPTHLIKTRGQQVTLRCSPKSGHDTVSWYQQALGQGPQFIFQYYEEEERQRGNFPDRFSGHQFPNYSSELNVNALLLGDSALYLCASSLVGGSTDTQYFGPGTRLTVL.

The chain combines TRBV7-2 with TRBJ1-5; D is undetermined. V lost 1 base and J lost 6, with 7 bases in between. CDR3 length: 13 residues. The germline CDR1 and CDR2 sequences are SGHTA and FQGNSA. The CDR3 region is CASSLVNGQPQHF. The DNA of the CDR3 is TGTGCCAGCAGCTTAGTGAACGGTCAGCCCCAGCATTTT.

This chain joins TRBV30 and TRBJ2-7, with no clear D. The CDR3 runs to 12 residues. The V gene's germline CDR1 is GTSNPN and CDR2 SVGIG (reference sequence). V gave up 2 bases and J gave up 2 bases, with 7 bases separating them. CDR3 sequence: CAWSPSAYEQYF. Here the CDR3 DNA reads TGTGCCTGGAGTCCTTCTGCCTACGAGCAGTACTTC.

This chain links TRBV6-1 with TRBJ2-7; the D is unclear. In germline, CDR1 is MNHNS, CDR2 SASEGT. V was trimmed by 0 bases and J by 2 bases, leaving 14 bases between them. This CDR3 spans 16 amino acids. The CDR3 bases are TGTGCCAGCAGTGAAGCTTTCCAGCGCGTTACCTACGAGCAGTACTTC. Protein sequence: CASSEAFQRVTYEQYF.

The chain links TRBV15 to TRBJ2-7; possibly TRBD2 for D (6 bases). V shed 0 bases and J shed 3 bases, with 12 bases lying between them. Germline assignment: CDR1 LNHNV and CDR2 YYDKDF (reference sequence). The CDR3 loop spans 15 amino acids. CDR3 sequence (DNA): TGTGCCACCAGCAGAGATCGTGGGCGGGACTACGAGCAGTACTTC. Translation: CATSRDRGRDYEQYF.

This CDR3 reads CASSLDRGRADTQYF. In DNA form, the CDR3 reads TGTGCCAGCAGCTTGGACAGGGGGCGCGCAGATACGCAGTATTTT. V gene TRBV5-5 combines with J gene TRBJ2-3, with 9 bases aligning to TRBD1. The ends lost 0 bases at V and 4 bases at J; junction bases unmatched: 3. Germline CDR1 and CDR2: SGHKS and YYEKEE (reference sequence). This CDR3 is 15 amino acids long.

The genes are TRBV27 and TRBJ1-5, with D uncertain. V dropped 0 bases and J dropped 9 bases, with 21 bases sitting between them. Germline V lookup: CDR1 MNHEY, CDR2 SMNVEV (reference sequence). This CDR3 is built from 17 residues. The CDR3 coding sequence is TGTGCCAGCAGTTTATCGTCAGGCCCCTTGGGGTTAAGGCCCCAGCATTTT. Protein: CASSLSSGPLGLRPQHF.

V and J are TRBV5-1 and TRBJ2-7, with unresolved D. Per the germline V gene, CDR1 is SGHRS and CDR2 is YFSETQ. This CDR3 region has 17 residues. The V and J ends lost 2 bases and 6 bases respectively, with 24 bases between them. The CDR3 region has the DNA TGCGCCAGCAGCTTAGCCCCAGTTACAACCGTACAAAGCGAGCAGTACTTC. This sequence encodes CASSLAPVTTVQSEQYF. The complete variable domain, with remaining parts taken from reference TRBV5-1 and TRBJ2-7, reads KAGVTQTPRYLIKTRGQQVTLSCSPISGHRSVSWYQQTPGQGLQFLFEYFSETQRNKGNFPGRFSGRQFSNSRSEMNVSTLELGDSALYLCASSLAPVTTVQSEQYFGPGTRLTVT.

This chain links TRBV11-2 with TRBJ1-1; D possibly corresponds to TRBD1 (5 bases). Trimming removed 1 base from V and 7 bases from J, with 7 bases in between. Germline V lookup: CDR1 SGHAT, CDR2 FQNNGV. The length of the CDR3 is 12 residues. The CDR3 loop reads CASSLARGEAFF. The CDR3 coding sequence is TGTGCCAGCAGCTTAGCGAGGGGTGAAGCTTTCTTT.